This TCR beta chain was captured by sequencing in a study of stem cell transplantation in POMP-related autoinflammatory disease. At the level of the study: Pre-transplant patients had naive-skewed CD4+ T cells and few CD8+ T cells.

Study-level results: Fewer unique TRB V-J gene pairings were identified in patients with PRAID. In patients with PRAID, every analyzed T-cell subset tended to show lower diversity and higher clonality.

Prominent immunodeficiency with autoinflammation defined PRAID. This clone appeared a few times. Its specificity is unknown. Germline CDR1 KGHSH, CDR2 LQKENI. The CDR3 extends over 15 amino acids. Trimming removed 3 bases from V and 8 bases from J; junction bases left unmatched: 5. Using immunoSEQ multiplex PCR, the repertoire was profiled, and TCRdb retains in-frame clones only, with some absent. The repertoire holds about 26,000 clones, with around four fifths as singletons. This receptor was obtained from a human donor with POMP-related autoinflammation and immune dysregulation (PRAID). The rearrangement uses TRBV18 and TRBJ1-6; 9 nucleotides align to TRBD1. The sequencing here drew on CD4+ T cells from PBMCs, taken before stem cell transplantation. CDR3 loop: CASSPQDRGDSPLHF. CDR3 sequence (DNA): TGTGCCAGCTCACCGCAGGACAGGGGTGATTCACCCCTCCACTTT.